The T cell receptor (beta chain) described here comes from a study of blood T cell repertoires in COVID-19. For the study at large: COVID-19 samples, acute and convalescent, were from the United States, Italy and Spain.

Profiling relied on immunoSEQ multiplex PCR, and the TCRdb table lists in-frame clones only, not all of them. The data show 150,000 to 200,000 clones, roughly 90% seen once. The CDR3 has 14 residues. V trimming: 4 bases; J trimming: 2 bases; junction bases outside the gene matches: 1. Per germline, CDR1 SGHTA and CDR2 FQGNSA. All enrollees were roughly 18 to 100 years old and from some 24 US areas. Participants were placed into cohorts based on the clinical history they reported. The V and J genes are TRBV7-2 and TRBJ1-3; 8 bases are shared with TRBD1. The sample consisted of PBMCs or T cells enriched from blood (not recorded which). This sequence originates from a woman aged 45 to 65 who had recovered from COVID-19. In nucleotides, the CDR3 is TGTGCCAGCAGCTGGACAGGGACTGGAAACACCATATATTTT. Amino acids: CASSWTGTGNTIYF.